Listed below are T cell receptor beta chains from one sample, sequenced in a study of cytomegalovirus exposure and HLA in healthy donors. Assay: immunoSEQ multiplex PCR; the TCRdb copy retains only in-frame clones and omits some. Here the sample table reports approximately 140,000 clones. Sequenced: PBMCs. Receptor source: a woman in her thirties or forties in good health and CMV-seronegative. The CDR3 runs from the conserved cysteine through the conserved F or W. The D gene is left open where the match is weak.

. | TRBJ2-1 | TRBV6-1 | CASSPLRDNEQFF | TGTGCCAGCAGTCCCCTTCGTGACAATGAGCAGTTCTTC
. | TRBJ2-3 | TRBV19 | CASSTRQDSTDTQYF | TGTGCCAGTAGTACCAGACAGGACAGTACAGATACGCAGTATTTT
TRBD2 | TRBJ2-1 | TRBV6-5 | CASSGPGGAKFF | TGTGCCAGCAGTGGGCCCGGGGGGGCCAAGTTCTTC
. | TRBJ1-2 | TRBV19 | CASSTTVYGYTF | TGTGCCAGTAGCACGACAGTCTATGGCTACACCTTC
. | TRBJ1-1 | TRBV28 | CASSRLTNGNTEAFF | TGTGCCAGCAGTCGACTGACTAATGGGAACACTGAAGCTTTCTTT
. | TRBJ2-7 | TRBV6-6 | CASRVGQKPYEQYF | TGTGCCAGCAGGGTTGGACAGAAACCCTACGAGCAGTACTTC
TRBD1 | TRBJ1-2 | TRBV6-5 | CASSYAQGAGYGYTF | TGTGCCAGCAGTTACGCCCAGGGGGCAGGCTATGGCTACACCTTC
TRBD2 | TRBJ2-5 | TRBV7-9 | CASSLGRGGSQETQYF | TGTGCCAGCAGCTTAGGACGGGGGGGCTCTCAAGAGACCCAGTACTTC
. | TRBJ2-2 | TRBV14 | CASSPGRVDTGELFF | TGTGCCAGCAGCCCTGGCAGGGTGGACACCGGGGAGCTGTTTTTT
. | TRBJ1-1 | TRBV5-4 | CASRREGTAFF | TGTGCCAGCAGAAGGGAGGGGACGGCTTTCTTT
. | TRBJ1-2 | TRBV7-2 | CASSSRRVNYGYTF | TGTGCCAGCAGCTCTCGCAGGGTGAACTATGGCTACACCTTC